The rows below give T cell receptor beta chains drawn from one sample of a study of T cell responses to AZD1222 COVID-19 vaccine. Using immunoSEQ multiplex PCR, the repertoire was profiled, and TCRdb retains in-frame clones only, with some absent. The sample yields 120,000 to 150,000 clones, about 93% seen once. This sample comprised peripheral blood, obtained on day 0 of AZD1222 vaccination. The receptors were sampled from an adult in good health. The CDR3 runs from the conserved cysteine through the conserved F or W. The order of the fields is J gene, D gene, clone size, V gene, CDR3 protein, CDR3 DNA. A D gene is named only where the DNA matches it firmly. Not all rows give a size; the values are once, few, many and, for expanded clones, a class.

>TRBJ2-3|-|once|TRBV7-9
CASSPGPTDTDTQYF
TGTGCCAGCAGCCCCGGACCGACTGACACAGATACGCAGTATTTT
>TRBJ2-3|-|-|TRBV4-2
CASSGRGGNTQYF
TGTGCCAGCAGCGGCAGGGGAGGAAATACGCAGTATTTT
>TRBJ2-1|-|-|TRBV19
CASSKGRGHNEQFF
TGTGCCAGTAGTAAAGGGCGGGGTCACAATGAGCAGTTCTTC
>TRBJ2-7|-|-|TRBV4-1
CASSQNSYEQYF
TGCGCCAGCAGCCAAAACAGCTACGAGCAGTACTTC
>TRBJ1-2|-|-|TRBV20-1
CSVRPGYGYTF
TGCAGTGTCAGACCGGGGTATGGCTACACCTTC
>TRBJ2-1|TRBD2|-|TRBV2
CASSSTNGGWNEQFF
TGTGCCAGCAGTTCCACGAACGGGGGGTGGAATGAGCAGTTCTTC
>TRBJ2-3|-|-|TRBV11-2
CASSLNSAADTQYF
TGTGCCAGCAGCTTGAACAGTGCGGCAGATACGCAGTATTTT
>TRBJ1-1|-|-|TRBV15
CATSRGGSEDTEAFF
TGTGCCACCAGCAGAGGGGGGTCGGAGGACACTGAAGCTTTCTTT
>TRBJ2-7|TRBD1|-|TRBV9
CASGGTGGTYEQYF
TGTGCCAGCGGGGGGACAGGAGGGACCTACGAGCAGTACTTC
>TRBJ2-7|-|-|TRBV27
CASSFYPSYEQYF
TGTGCCAGCAGTTTCTACCCCTCATACGAGCAGTACTTC
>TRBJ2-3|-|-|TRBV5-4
CASSPRDGSTDTQYF
TGTGCCAGCAGCCCCCGGGACGGTAGCACAGATACGCAGTATTTT
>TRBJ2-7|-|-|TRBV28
CASSATGGASYEQYF
TGTGCCAGCAGCGCAACAGGGGGGGCCTCCTACGAGCAGTACTTC
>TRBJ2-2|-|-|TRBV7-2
CASSPPPAGAGELFF
TGTGCCAGCAGCCCCCCCCCAGCAGGGGCCGGGGAGCTGTTTTTT
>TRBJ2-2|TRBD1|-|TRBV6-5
CASRQTGSSTGELFF
TGTGCCAGCAGACAGACAGGGTCTTCGACCGGGGAGCTGTTTTTT
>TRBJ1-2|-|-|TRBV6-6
CASSFTDPGYGYTF
TGTGCCAGCAGTTTTACGGACCCGGGGTATGGCTACACCTTC
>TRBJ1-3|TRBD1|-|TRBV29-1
CSGQGSSGNTIYF
TGCAGCGGACAGGGTTCCTCTGGAAACACCATATATTTT